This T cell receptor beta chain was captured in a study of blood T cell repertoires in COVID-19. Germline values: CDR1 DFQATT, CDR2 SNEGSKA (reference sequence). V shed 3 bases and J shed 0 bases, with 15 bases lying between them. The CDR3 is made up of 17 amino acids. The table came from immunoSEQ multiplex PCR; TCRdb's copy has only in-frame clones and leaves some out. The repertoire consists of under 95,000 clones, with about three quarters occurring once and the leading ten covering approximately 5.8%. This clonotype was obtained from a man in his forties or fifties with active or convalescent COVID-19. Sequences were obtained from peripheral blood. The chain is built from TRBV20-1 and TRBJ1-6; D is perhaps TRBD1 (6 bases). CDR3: CSASARQESSYNSPLHF. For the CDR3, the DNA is TGCAGTGCTAGTGCCCGACAGGAGAGCTCCTATAATTCACCCCTCCACTTT.